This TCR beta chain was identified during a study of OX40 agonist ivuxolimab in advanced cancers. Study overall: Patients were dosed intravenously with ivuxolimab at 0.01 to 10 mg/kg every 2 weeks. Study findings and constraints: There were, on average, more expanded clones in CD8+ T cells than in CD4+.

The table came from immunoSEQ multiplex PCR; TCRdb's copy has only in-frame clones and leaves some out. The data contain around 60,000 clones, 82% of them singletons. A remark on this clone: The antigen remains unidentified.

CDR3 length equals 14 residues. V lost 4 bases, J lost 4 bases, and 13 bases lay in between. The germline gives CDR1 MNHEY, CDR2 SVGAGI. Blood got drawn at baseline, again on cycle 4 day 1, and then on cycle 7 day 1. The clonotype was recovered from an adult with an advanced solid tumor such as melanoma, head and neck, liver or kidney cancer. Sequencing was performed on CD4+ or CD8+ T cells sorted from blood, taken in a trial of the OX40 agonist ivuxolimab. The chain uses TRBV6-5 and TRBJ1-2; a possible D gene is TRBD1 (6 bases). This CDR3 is CASSFLGASYGYTF. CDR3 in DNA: TGTGCCAGCAGTTTTCTGGGGGCCAGCTATGGCTACACCTTC.